The source of this T cell receptor (beta chain) is a study of lymphopenia after photon versus proton radiotherapy. Libraries were prepared by immunoSEQ multiplex PCR; TCRdb keeps only in-frame clonotypes and omits some of them. The sample includes 30,000 to 45,000 clones, approximately 90% seen only once; the top ten take roughly 15%. CDR3 length: 13 amino acids. Germline V gene data show CDR1 as SGHDN and CDR2 as FVKESK. Trimming took off 4 bases at V and 6 bases at J, with 10 bases between the two ends. The chain links TRBV14 to TRBJ1-3; no clear D. This specimen was peripheral blood, taken from a patient treated with photon-based radiotherapy. This clonotype originated in a man aged 60-69 years with cholangiocarcinoma. This chain's CDR3 is CASSPTALNTIYF. The CDR3 nucleotides are TGTGCCAGCAGCCCTACGGCGTTAAACACCATATATTTT.